Below are 4 T cell receptor beta chains sequenced from a single sample in a study of Ad26.COV2.S vaccination and SARS-CoV-2 variants. TCRdb's table, derived via immunoSEQ multiplex PCR, lists solely in-frame clones and lacks some. The sample consists of about 400,000 clones, roughly 90% of them appearing once. This sample's treatment: roughly 19 received Ad26.COV2.S at low or high dose, single or two shots; 5 received placebo; per-sample allocation not given. Sampling was performed 63 days after the first vaccine or placebo injection. The material was peripheral blood, obtained in a trial of Ad26.COV2.S vaccine versus placebo. These receptor sequences come from a person aged 18-65 years who received the Ad26.COV2.S COVID-19 vaccine or a placebo.

The V gene is TRBV11-3, the J gene TRBJ1-1; 7 nucleotides align to TRBD1. The length of the CDR3 is 16 residues. The junction had 7 bases not matched to a gene; V was cut back by 2 bases and J by 1 base. Germline CDR1 SGHNT, CDR2 YENEEA. CDR3: CASSLNTGASNTEAFF. In nucleotides, the CDR3 is TGTGCCAGCAGCTTAAATACAGGGGCTTCGAACACTGAAGCTTTCTTT.

This rearrangement joins TRBV3-1 (or the pseudogene TRBV3-2) to TRBJ2-5, with a weak D call TRBD2 (6 bases). There are 14 residues in the CDR3. Germline CDR1 reads LGHDT; CDR2 reads YNNKEL (reference sequence). The V end lost 4 bases, the J end lost 2 bases, and 11 bases lay between the germline ends. The DNA for the CDR3 is TGTGCCAGCAGCCCGGAGGGGCAGCAAGAGACCCAGTACTTC. Protein sequence: CASSPEGQQETQYF.

This clone has just one count. V is TRBV15 and J is TRBJ1-1, with TRBD1 matching 7 bases. Germline V lookup: CDR1 LNHNV, CDR2 YYDKDF (reference sequence). This CDR3 comprises 14 residues. V dropped 4 bases and J dropped 3; count of bases not matched to a gene: 5. The CDR3 DNA follows: TGTGCCACCAGCAATATGACAGGGTACACTGAAGCTTTCTTT. Translated: CATSNMTGYTEAFF.

This clone was counted once. V gene TRBV12-3 or TRBV12-4 combines with J gene TRBJ2-7, with TRBD1 as a possible D gene (6 bases). Trimming pared 8 bases from V and 7 bases from J, leaving 15 bases between. The CDR3 has 12 amino acids. The CDR3 loop reads CASGTGTREQYF. DNA of the CDR3: TGTGCCAGCGGAACAGGGACAAGGGAGCAGTACTTC.